The rows below give T cell receptor beta chains drawn from one sample of a study of blood T cell repertoires in COVID-19. The table came from immunoSEQ multiplex PCR; TCRdb's copy has only in-frame clones and leaves some out. This table has 150,000 to 190,000 clones, 75% to 90% appearing once. The specimen was peripheral blood. Receptors originate from a woman aged 70-85 years with acute or convalescent COVID-19. CDR3s include the opening cysteine and the closing phenylalanine or tryptophan. Each record gives: CDR3 protein, CDR3 DNA, J gene, clone size, D gene, V gene. D genes are given only for firm matches. Expanded clones get a size class; other rows say once, few or many, or leave the size out.

CDR3aa: CASSPLQGWNSPLHF
CDR3nt: TGTGCCAGCTCACCGCTACAGGGCTGGAATTCACCCCTCCACTTT
j_gene: TRBJ1-6
abundance: few
d_gene: -
v_gene: TRBV18

CDR3aa: CASNSPGSSYNSPLHF
CDR3nt: TGTGCCAGCAACTCACCGGGGAGCTCCTATAATTCACCCCTCCACTTT
j_gene: TRBJ1-6
abundance: -
d_gene: -
v_gene: TRBV28

CDR3aa: CASSQDRVSNQPQHF
CDR3nt: TGTGCCAGCAGCCAGGACAGGGTTAGCAATCAGCCCCAGCATTTT
j_gene: TRBJ1-5
abundance: once
d_gene: TRBD1
v_gene: TRBV3-1/TRBV3-2

CDR3aa: CASSLFNTGELFF
CDR3nt: TGTGCCAGCAGTCTTTTCAACACCGGGGAGCTGTTTTTT
j_gene: TRBJ2-2
abundance: -
d_gene: -
v_gene: TRBV25-1

CDR3aa: CASRVALRSYNEQFF
CDR3nt: TGCGCCAGCAGGGTAGCGTTGCGCTCCTACAATGAGCAGTTCTTC
j_gene: TRBJ2-1
abundance: -
d_gene: -
v_gene: TRBV10-1

CDR3aa: CASSLHHRANQPQHF
CDR3nt: TGTGCCAGCAGCTTACACCACAGGGCCAATCAGCCCCAGCATTTT
j_gene: TRBJ1-5
abundance: -
d_gene: -
v_gene: TRBV7-2

CDR3aa: CASRDGDEQFF
CDR3nt: TGTGCCAGCAGGGACGGGGATGAGCAGTTCTTC
j_gene: TRBJ2-1
abundance: -
d_gene: -
v_gene: TRBV6-5

CDR3aa: CASTTGTSLYNEQFF
CDR3nt: TGTGCCAGCACTACCGGGACTAGCCTCTACAATGAGCAGTTCTTC
j_gene: TRBJ2-1
abundance: -
d_gene: TRBD2
v_gene: TRBV14

CDR3aa: CASSLWDTLYNEQFF
CDR3nt: TGTGCCAGCAGCTTATGGGACACCCTCTACAATGAGCAGTTCTTC
j_gene: TRBJ2-1
abundance: -
d_gene: -
v_gene: TRBV7-9

CDR3aa: CSASSGRGNQPQHF
CDR3nt: TGCAGTGCTAGTAGTGGCAGGGGCAATCAGCCCCAGCATTTT
j_gene: TRBJ1-5
abundance: -
d_gene: -
v_gene: TRBV20-1

CDR3aa: CASSLWQGQETQYF
CDR3nt: TGCGCCAGCAGCTTGTGGCAGGGGCAAGAGACCCAGTACTTC
j_gene: TRBJ2-5
abundance: -
d_gene: -
v_gene: TRBV5-1

CDR3aa: CASSLRDSGYTF
CDR3nt: TGTGCCAGCAGCTTGAGGGACAGTGGCTACACCTTC
j_gene: TRBJ1-2
abundance: -
d_gene: TRBD1
v_gene: TRBV7-3

CDR3aa: CASSPGHRGSSYNEQFF
CDR3nt: TGTGCCAGCAGCCCCGGCCACAGGGGGAGCTCCTACAATGAGCAGTTCTTC
j_gene: TRBJ2-1
abundance: once
d_gene: TRBD1
v_gene: TRBV3-1/TRBV3-2

CDR3aa: CASSTASDTNGYTF
CDR3nt: TGTGCCAGCAGTACCGCCTCGGACACGAATGGCTACACCTTC
j_gene: TRBJ1-2
abundance: -
d_gene: -
v_gene: TRBV28

CDR3aa: CASSLSGAYGYTF
CDR3nt: TGTGCCAGCAGTTTGTCAGGGGCTTATGGCTACACCTTC
j_gene: TRBJ1-2
abundance: -
d_gene: -
v_gene: TRBV28

CDR3aa: CASRARQYSNQPQHF
CDR3nt: TGTGCCAGCAGGGCCCGACAGTATAGCAATCAGCCCCAGCATTTT
j_gene: TRBJ1-5
abundance: -
d_gene: -
v_gene: TRBV5-6

CDR3aa: CASRGQGAYEQYF
CDR3nt: TGCGCCAGCAGAGGACAGGGGGCTTACGAGCAGTACTTC
j_gene: TRBJ2-7
abundance: few
d_gene: TRBD1
v_gene: TRBV10-2

CDR3aa: CAISEMGLDTDTQYF
CDR3nt: TGTGCCATCAGTGAGATGGGACTTGACACAGATACGCAGTATTTT
j_gene: TRBJ2-3
abundance: -
d_gene: -
v_gene: TRBV10-3

CDR3aa: CASSRSGRGGSDTQYF
CDR3nt: TGTGCCAGCAGCCGATCAGGGCGGGGGGGTTCAGATACGCAGTATTTT
j_gene: TRBJ2-3
abundance: -
d_gene: TRBD2
v_gene: TRBV3-1/TRBV3-2

CDR3aa: CASSLSLLRAGSGGSPLHF
CDR3nt: TGTGCCAGCAGTTTATCCCTCCTTAGAGCTGGTTCCGGGGGTTCACCCCTCCACTTT
j_gene: TRBJ1-6
abundance: -
d_gene: -
v_gene: TRBV27

CDR3aa: CASSSLTRVGYGYTF
CDR3nt: TGTGCCAGCAGTTCCCTCACCAGGGTTGGCTATGGCTACACCTTC
j_gene: TRBJ1-2
abundance: -
d_gene: -
v_gene: TRBV6-5

CDR3aa: CASSDRGYSNQPQHF
CDR3nt: TGTGCCAGCAGTGACAGGGGCTATAGCAATCAGCCCCAGCATTTT
j_gene: TRBJ1-5
abundance: once
d_gene: -
v_gene: TRBV2